These 27 T cell receptor beta chains came from one sample sequenced in a study of technical replicates of blood from a handful of donors. Data came from immunoSEQ multiplex PCR; TCRdb stores just in-frame clones and leaves some out. In the table there are under 65,000 clones, roughly nine tenths of which are singletons. Sequenced material: PBMCs. The receptor set was obtained from a human donor in good health. Some clones in this sample may be carry-over from other donors' samples.

The DNA of the CDR3 is TGTGCCAGCAGCTTGGATTTTTCGGGGGGGTACGACGAGCAGTACTTC. It specifies CASSLDFSGGYDEQYF. The chain couples TRBV5-4 to TRBJ2-7; 8 bases map to TRBD2. The germline V gene encodes CDR1 SGHNT and CDR2 YYREEE (reference sequence). The V gene end was trimmed by 0 bases and the J gene end by 5 bases; junction bases not matched to a gene: 10. The CDR3 spans 16 residues.

This clone was detected once. This chain links TRBV7-9 with TRBJ1-3; tentative D call: TRBD1 (6 bases). The CDR3 is 15 residues long. V was pared by 4 bases and J by 2 bases, with 12 bases between. In germline, CDR1 is SEHNR, CDR2 FQNEAQ (reference sequence). CDR3 protein: CASSSNQGTGNTIYF. CDR3 in DNA: TGTGCCAGCAGCTCAAACCAGGGGACTGGAAACACCATATATTTT.

The rearrangement joins TRBV25-1 to TRBJ1-1; no reliable D call. This CDR3 is built from 13 residues. Trimming took off 7 bases at V and 0 bases at J, with 9 bases between the two ends. Looked up from germline, CDR1 is MGHDK and CDR2 is SYGVNS. The CDR3 nucleotides are TGTGCCAGCACGGGTAGAATGAACACTGAAGCTTTCTTT. Translating it yields CASTGRMNTEAFF.

This chain links TRBV19 with TRBJ1-1, with D possibly being TRBD1 (6 bases). The CDR3 runs to 12 residues. With 5 bases removed from V and 8 bases from J, the gap between germline ends came to 12 bases. The germline V gene encodes CDR1 LNHDA and CDR2 SQIVND (reference sequence). The CDR3 nucleotides are TGTGCCAGTAGTCACCGACAGGCCGAAGCTTTCTTT. Its translation: CASSHRQAEAFF.

This rearrangement joins TRBV5-1 to TRBJ2-5; no firm D call. The CDR3 length is 12 residues. The germline V gene has CDR1 SGHRS and CDR2 YFSETQ. The germline V and J ends were trimmed by 0 bases and 5 bases, with 5 bases remaining between them. The CDR3 sequence: CASSLAGETQYF. CDR3 DNA sequence: TGCGCCAGCAGCTTGGCCGGGGAGACCCAGTACTTC.

This sequence joins TRBV23-1 and TRBJ1-1, with a tentative D call TRBD1 (6 bases). TRBV23-1 has ORF status, its function being uncertain. V was shortened by 3 bases and J by 1 base, with 15 bases between the two germline ends. CDR3 length: 16 residues. DNA for the CDR3: TGCGCCAGCAGTCAGCTCATCGGACAGCGGAACACTGAAGCTTTCTTT. It translates to CASSQLIGQRNTEAFF.

CDR3 protein: CASSETGSAGLEQYF. The CDR3 region has the DNA TGTGCCAGCAGTGAGACAGGCTCCGCTGGTCTCGAGCAGTACTTC. V gene TRBV2 combines with J gene TRBJ2-7, with D tentatively TRBD1 (6 bases). Trimming took 3 bases from V and 6 from J, leaving 18 bases between them. The germline gives CDR1 SNHLY, CDR2 FYNNEI. CDR3 size: 15 residues.

This chain links TRBV19 with TRBJ2-1; D may be TRBD1 (6 bases). This CDR3 spans 16 amino acids. V was clipped by 4 bases and J by 0 bases, with 13 bases between them. Germline CDR1 is LNHDA and CDR2 is SQIVND (reference sequence). In nucleotides, the CDR3 is TGTGCCAGTAGTAAATACAGGGTTTTCTCCTACAATGAGCAGTTCTTC. Amino acid sequence: CASSKYRVFSYNEQFF.

The genes are TRBV5-4 and TRBJ1-1; 8 bases are shared with TRBD1. This CDR3 contains 13 residues. Trimming took 2 bases from V and 5 from J; bases not matched to a gene: 2. The germline V gene encodes CDR1 SGHNT and CDR2 YYREEE (reference sequence). For the CDR3, the DNA is TGTGCCAGCAGCTTCACAGGGGGAACTGAAGCTTTCTTT. Encoded protein: CASSFTGGTEAFF.

In its sample, this clone is large. Other DNA sequences from this sample encode an identical CDR3 as well. This sequence joins TRBV5-1 and TRBJ1-1; 7 bases are shared with TRBD1. CDR3 size: 14 residues. The germline gives CDR1 SGHRS, CDR2 YFSETQ. The V and J ends lost 0 bases and 3 bases, in that order; junction bases with no gene match: 2. The CDR3 sequence is CASSLAGGYTEAFF. The CDR3 DNA is TGCGCCAGCAGCTTGGCAGGGGGGTACACTGAAGCTTTCTTT.

The chain employs TRBV10-3 and TRBJ2-7; D is possibly TRBD2 (6 bases). CDR1 ENHRY and CDR2 SYGVKD come from the germline V gene. V lost 11 bases to trimming and J lost 6 bases, with 14 bases between them. This CDR3 is built from 11 residues. In nucleotides, the CDR3 is TGTGCCGCGCGGGGAGCCGGCGAGCAGTACTTC. It is translated as CAARGAGEQYF.

The chain has TRBV5-1 and TRBJ2-2, with TRBD1 identical over 7 bases. There are 15 residues in the CDR3. The germline CDR1 and CDR2 sequences are SGHRS and YFSETQ. V was clipped by 4 bases and J by 2 bases; unmatched bases: 5. Here the CDR3 reads CASSPGTANTGELFF. The CDR3 DNA reads TGCGCCAGCAGCCCCGGGACAGCTAACACCGGGGAGCTGTTTTTT. Full variable domain (rest looked up from reference TRBV5-1 and TRBJ2-2): KAGVTQTPRYLIKTRGQQVTLSCSPISGHRSVSWYQQTPGQGLQFLFEYFSETQRNKGNFPGRFSGRQFSNSRSEMNVSTLELGDSALYLCASSPGTANTGELFFGEGSRLTVL.

The rearrangement joins TRBV4-1 to TRBJ2-2, with 11 bases that match TRBD2. V lost 1 base and J lost 5; bases outside the gene matches: 6. CDR3 length equals 17 residues. The germline V gene has CDR1 MGHRA and CDR2 YSYEKL. Here the CDR3 DNA reads TGCGCCAGCAGCCAAGTCCCTAGCGGGGGGTTTACCGGGGAGCTGTTTTTT. Translated: CASSQVPSGGFTGELFF.

For the CDR3, the DNA is TGTGCCAGCAGGTCCTCAGGGGATACGCAGTATTTT. The encoded protein is CASRSSGDTQYF. The gene calls are TRBV27 and TRBJ2-3, with a possible D match to TRBD1 (5 bases). V shed 6 bases and J shed 6 bases, with 10 bases lying between them. This CDR3 comprises 12 residues. The V gene's germline CDR1 is MNHEY and CDR2 SMNVEV (reference sequence).

This clone was seen only once. The chain carries TRBV5-4 and TRBJ2-5; 12 bases match TRBD1. After removal of 4 bases from V and 4 bases from J, the junction contained 8 bases not matched to a gene. CDR3 length: 16 amino acids. Germline V lookup: CDR1 SGHNT, CDR2 YYREEE (reference sequence). The CDR3 DNA follows: TGTGCCAGCAGCAGGGGACAGGGGGCGCGAGGAGAGACCCAGTACTTC. It encodes CASSRGQGARGETQYF.

The CDR3 loop is CSVAPGSGTGELFF. Here the CDR3 DNA reads TGCAGCGTTGCTCCGGGGTCCGGCACCGGGGAGCTGTTTTTT. The rearrangement joins TRBV29-1 to TRBJ2-2, with D perhaps matching TRBD2 (5 bases). The CDR3 is made up of 14 amino acids. Germline-derived CDR1 and CDR2 are SQVTM and ANQGSEA. V lost 4 bases, J lost 4 bases, and 13 bases lay in between.

The V gene is TRBV9, the J gene TRBJ2-7; TRBD2 aligns across 8 bases. V shed 4 bases and J 5 bases; nucleotides not matched to a gene: 5. This CDR3 contains 13 residues. Germline CDR1 is SGDLS and CDR2 is YYNGEE. In DNA form, the CDR3 reads TGTGCCAGCAGCCCCCGCGGGGGGCACGAGCAGTACTTC. This sequence encodes CASSPRGGHEQYF.

This chain joins TRBV6-5 and TRBJ2-7; TRBD2 agrees at 8 bases. Germline CDR1 MNHEY, CDR2 SVGAGI. CDR3 size: 16 residues. V lost 0 bases, J lost 3 bases, and 7 bases stayed unmatched. CDR3 nucleotide sequence: TGTGCCAGCAGTTACTCGAGCACCGGGAGGGACTACGAGCAGTACTTC. Amino acids: CASSYSSTGRDYEQYF.

The J gene is TRBJ2-3, the V gene TRBV5-4; D possibly corresponds to TRBD1 (6 bases). Deletions cut 2 bases from V and 2 bases from J, with 12 bases between. Germline-derived CDR1 and CDR2 are SGHNT and YYREEE (reference sequence). This CDR3 is 15 amino acids long. DNA for the CDR3: TGTGCCAGCAGCTTCGGGACAAGCAACACAGATACGCAGTATTTT. Encoded protein: CASSFGTSNTDTQYF.

The genes are TRBV25-1 and TRBJ1-5; 8 bases are shared with TRBD1. The V gene end was trimmed by 6 bases and the J gene end by 5 bases; junction bases not matched to a gene: 6. CDR3 length: 14 residues. Germline loops: CDR1 MGHDK, CDR2 SYGVNS. This CDR3 reads CASSNTRGHQPQHF. The CDR3 coding sequence is TGTGCCAGCAGCAACACCAGGGGGCATCAGCCCCAGCATTTT. Full variable domain (outside the CDR3, taken from reference TRBV25-1 and TRBJ1-5): EADIYQTPRYLVIGTGKKITLECSQTMGHDKMYWYQQDPGMELHLIHYSYGVNSTEKGDLSSESTVSRIRTEHFPLTLESARPSHTSQYLCASSNTRGHQPQHFGDGTRLSIL.

The chain recombines TRBV4-1 with TRBJ1-4; no firm D call. Germline-derived CDR1 and CDR2 are MGHRA and YSYEKL. V was cut by 0 bases and J by 8 bases, with 19 bases left in between. The CDR3 spans 17 residues. In DNA, the CDR3 is TGCGCCAGCAGCCAAGACCCGCCCTGGTCAGCAGGAGAAAAACTGTTTTTT. It specifies CASSQDPPWSAGEKLFF.

V usage is TRBV7-9 and J usage is TRBJ2-5; the D gene is possibly TRBD2 (6 bases). CDR1 and CDR2 from the germline V gene are SEHNR and FQNEAQ (reference sequence). V lost 5 bases to trimming and J lost 3 bases, with 13 bases between them. The CDR3 is made up of 14 amino acids. The CDR3 here is CASSVGTDKETQYF. CDR3 bases: TGTGCCAGCAGCGTCGGGACTGACAAAGAGACCCAGTACTTC. Filled out from reference TRBV7-9 and TRBJ2-5, the complete variable domain reads DTGVSQNPRHKITKRGQNVTFRCDPISEHNRLYWYRQTLGQGPEFLTYFQNEAQLEKSRLLSDRFSAERPKGSFSTLEIQRTEQGDSAMYLCASSVGTDKETQYFGPGTRLLVL.

V is TRBV7-3 and J is TRBJ1-4; no clear D gene. Germline V gives CDR1 SGHTA, CDR2 FQGTGA. This CDR3 has 16 amino acids. Deletions cut 6 bases from V and 0 bases from J, with 14 bases between. The CDR3 coding sequence is TGTGCCAGCAGACCCCCGAGGAATGCAACTAATGAAAAACTGTTTTTT. As protein: CASRPPRNATNEKLFF.

The V gene is TRBV27, the J gene TRBJ1-3; possible D gene TRBD1, 5 bases. Germline CDR1 reads MNHEY; CDR2 reads SMNVEV (reference sequence). V dropped 6 bases and J dropped 0 bases, with 21 bases sitting between them. This CDR3 is built from 18 residues. The CDR3 nucleotides are TGTGCCAGCAGCCCTATGATGTTCGGGGGTGGCTCTGGAAACACCATATATTTT. Amino acid sequence: CASSPMMFGGGSGNTIYF.

V gene TRBV10-1 combines with J gene TRBJ2-1; possibly TRBD2 for D (5 bases). The CDR3 totals 16 residues. The V gene lost 8 bases and the J gene lost 4 bases, with 21 bases spanning the gap. CDR1 is WNHNN, CDR2 SYGVQD, per germline (reference sequence). The CDR3 DNA reads as TGCGCCAGCCCTAGGCGGGTTACCGCTTATTACAATGAGCAGTTCTTC. The encoded protein is CASPRRVTAYYNEQFF.

The chain links TRBV5-1 to TRBJ1-6, with 7 bases identical to TRBD1. This CDR3 region has 17 residues. The V gene's germline CDR1 is SGHRS and CDR2 YFSETQ. The ends lost 0 bases at V and 2 bases at J; junction bases unmatched: 5. This CDR3 is CASSLATGATYNSPLHF. CDR3 in DNA: TGCGCCAGCAGCTTGGCTACAGGGGCGACCTATAATTCACCCCTCCACTTT.

This sequence joins TRBV2 and TRBJ2-1, with unresolved D. This CDR3 has 11 residues. The ends were cut back, 1 base at V and 7 bases at J, with 2 bases in the middle. The V gene's germline CDR1 is SNHLY and CDR2 FYNNEI. CDR3 DNA sequence: TGTGCCAGCAGTGAAGTAAATGAGCAGTTCTTC. It encodes CASSEVNEQFF.